The rows below give T cell receptor beta chains drawn from one sample of a study of CXCR3-negative and CXCR3-positive naive CD8 T cells. Following a re-call of the 5' RACE reads, TCRdb has one entry per CDR3 protein and lacks DNA. This sample's table reports approximately 52,000 distinct CDR3 sequences. The sequencing sample was made of memory CD8+ T cells from blood. Receptors were obtained from a human donor in good health. Some clones in this sample may be carry-over from other donors' samples. The CDR3 runs from the conserved cysteine through the conserved F or W. Where a row states a size, it is once, few, many or the class of an expanded clone; other rows omit it.

TRBV6-6	TRBJ2-3	.	CASSGQVSVIDTQYF
TRBV28	TRBJ1-6	.	CASSLGGPLHF
TRBV7-8	TRBJ2-7	.	CASTSGREYYEQYF
TRBV20-1	TRBJ1-2	.	CSAPGQVLYGYTF
TRBV28	TRBJ1-2	.	CASSLSQGGVYGYTF
TRBV29-1	TRBJ2-5	.	CSVEQGSQETQYF
TRBV28	TRBJ2-1	.	CASKTQGANNEQFF
TRBV3-1	TRBJ2-2	.	CASSHPGLNTGELFF
TRBV5-1	TRBJ2-1	.	CASSLTSNGNEQFF
TRBV6-2/TRBV6-3	TRBJ2-2	.	CAGTGTDLTGELFF
TRBV24-1	TRBJ1-1	.	CATRETRNTEAFF
TRBV5-6	TRBJ2-7	.	CASSLGQGFYEQYF
TRBV28	TRBJ2-3	.	CASSPIAGSSTDTQYF
TRBV29-1	TRBJ2-2	.	CSVEEGAGELFF
TRBV28	TRBJ2-1	.	CASSPRDRGLAGVRSNEQFF
TRBV29-1	TRBJ1-5	.	CSVSTGPAAQHF
TRBV19	TRBJ2-7	.	CASSIGSGREQYF
TRBV29-1	TRBJ2-1	.	CSAGTSGRDIFF
TRBV4-2	TRBJ2-1	.	CASSLGVLGDPSSYNEQFF
TRBV12-5	TRBJ2-7	.	CASGLSAGDFLPTYEQYF
TRBV7-9	TRBJ2-7	.	CASSPRGAVEQYF
TRBV5-1	TRBJ2-5	.	CASSLRGRRETQYF
TRBV28	TRBJ2-3	.	CASSLVGTTDTQYF
TRBV28	TRBJ2-2	.	CASSFSGTGGELFF
TRBV25-1	TRBJ1-4	.	CASSEPYNEKLFF
TRBV10-3	TRBJ1-1	.	CAISPRLGKRGNTEAFF
TRBV7-9	TRBJ2-5	.	CASSFWTAQETQYF
TRBV18	TRBJ1-4	.	CASSSPTQGIAANEKLFF
TRBV7-9	TRBJ2-5	.	CASSSRPSGRETQYF
TRBV29-1	TRBJ1-1	large	CSVEQGGHTEAFF
TRBV6-6	TRBJ1-1	.	CAGSPTTGSQRRGMNTEAFF
TRBV6-5	TRBJ2-1	.	CASSGSEYNEQFF
TRBV4-3	TRBJ1-2	.	CASSQQGYGTGNGYTF
TRBV29-1	TRBJ1-5	.	CSVETSWRGHQPQHF
TRBV28	TRBJ2-7	.	CASSFIRLGQGNYEQYF
TRBV2	TRBJ2-7	.	CASSEDRGQNYEQYF
TRBV10-3	TRBJ1-5	.	CAISESESGGQPQHF